Each of the 2 T cell receptor beta chains below was sequenced from the same sample in a study of beta chain features in type 1 diabetes. Antigen specificity for these receptors is unknown. The study's findings and limits: For Type 1 diabetes patients, all four CD4+ subsets carried TCRB CDR3s that were moderately but significantly shorter.

Every bit of the isolated RNA underwent reverse transcription, so sequencing read expressed TCRB transcripts. Profiled with immunoSEQ multiplex PCR; TCRdb holds only in-frame clones, not every one. The sample lists some 370,000 clones, 9.6% seen once, with less than 0.65% in the top ten. The sample comprised central memory CD4+ T cells from blood. These receptors all stem from a man younger than 45 with type 1 diabetes.

The sample holds a few counts of this clone. The rearrangement links TRBV2 to TRBJ1-1; TRBD1 matches at 7 bases. This CDR3 contains 15 residues. V lost 6 bases and J lost 1; bases outside the gene matches: 8. Germline V CDR1 and CDR2: SNHLY, FYNNEI. The CDR3 region is CASSRLGQANTEAFF. The CDR3 nucleotides read TGTGCCAGCAGCCGCTTAGGACAGGCGAACACTGAAGCTTTCTTT. Supplemented by reference TRBV2 and TRBJ1-1, the full variable domain reads EPEVTQTPSHQVTQMGQEVILRCVPISNHLYFYWYRQILGQKVEFLVSFYNNEISEKSEIFDDQFSVERPDGSNFTLKIRSTKLEDSAMYFCASSRLGQANTEAFFGQGTRLTVV.

This clone was counted a few times. The chain has TRBV21-1 and TRBJ1-3; the table's TRBD1 call for D was not verified on the DNA. TRBV21-1 is designated a pseudogene. CDR3 length: 17 residues. Here the CDR3 reads CASSKETKSGGGNTIYF. In DNA form, the CDR3 reads TGTGCCAGCAGCAAAGAAACCAAGTCAGGGGGAGGAAACACCATATATTTT.